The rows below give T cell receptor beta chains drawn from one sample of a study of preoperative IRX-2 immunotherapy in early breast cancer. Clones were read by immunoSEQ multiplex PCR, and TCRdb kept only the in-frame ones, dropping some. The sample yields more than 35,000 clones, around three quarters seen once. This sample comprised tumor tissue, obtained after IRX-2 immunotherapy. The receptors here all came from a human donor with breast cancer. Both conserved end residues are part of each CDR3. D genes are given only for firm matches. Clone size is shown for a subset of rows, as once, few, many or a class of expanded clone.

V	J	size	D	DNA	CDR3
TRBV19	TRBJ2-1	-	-	TGTGCCAGTAGTATGGGCCGATTAGGGGGTGAGCAGTTCTTC	CASSMGRLGGEQFF
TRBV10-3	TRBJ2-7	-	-	TGTGCCATCAGTGTACTCAGGGCCTACGGCGAGCAGTACTTC	CAISVLRAYGEQYF
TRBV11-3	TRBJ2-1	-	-	TGTGCCAGCAGCTTGGTATCGGCGGGATGGGCGGATGAGCAGTTCTTC	CASSLVSAGWADEQFF
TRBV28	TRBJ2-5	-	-	TGTGCCAGCAGTTATGAGGCTCAAGAGACCCAGTACTTC	CASSYEAQETQYF
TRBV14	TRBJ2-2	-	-	TGTGCCAGCAGCCTCTTTGGAGGGGGCACCGGGGAGCTGTTTTTT	CASSLFGGGTGELFF
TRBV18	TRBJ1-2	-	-	TGTGCCAGCTCACCAGCCAAGGGGCCCGGTGAAGGCTACACCTTC	CASSPAKGPGEGYTF
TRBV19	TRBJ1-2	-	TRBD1	TGTGCCAGTAGCGGGACAGGGGCTGCCGATGGCTACACCTTC	CASSGTGAADGYTF
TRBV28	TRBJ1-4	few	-	TGTGCCAGCAGTTTAGTACAGTCTGCAACTAATGAAAAACTGTTTTTT	CASSLVQSATNEKLFF
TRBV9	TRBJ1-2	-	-	TGTGCCAGCAGTGACGGGACGGTACATGGCTACACCTTC	CASSDGTVHGYTF
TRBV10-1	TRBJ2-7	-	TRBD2	TGCGCCAGCAGCCCCGGGACTAGCGGGGGAGACGAGCAGTACTTC	CASSPGTSGGDEQYF
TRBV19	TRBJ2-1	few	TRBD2	TGTGCCAGTAGTACTAGCGGGGGCTTTACCTACAATGAGCAGTTCTTC	CASSTSGGFTYNEQFF
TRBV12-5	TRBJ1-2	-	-	TGTGCTAGTGTCGGAGGGTTCGGCGGCTACACCTTC	CASVGGFGGYTF
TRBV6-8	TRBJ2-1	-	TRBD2	TGTGCCAGCAGTAGGACGACTAGCGGGGCAGGGAGTGAGCAGTTCTTC	CASSRTTSGAGSEQFF
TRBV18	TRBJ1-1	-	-	TGTGCCAGCTCACCCGTACGGGGTGTAGGCACTGAAGCTTTCTTT	CASSPVRGVGTEAFF
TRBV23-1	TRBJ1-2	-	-	TGCGCCAGCAGTCAATATGGAGGGGCTAGGGTCGGCAGTGCCCTTAACTATGGCTACACCTTC	CASSQYGGARVGSALNYGYTF
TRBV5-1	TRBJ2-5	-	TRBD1	TGCGCCAGCAGCCCACAGGGGCCCCTCGAGACCCAGTACTTC	CASSPQGPLETQYF
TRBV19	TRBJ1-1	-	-	TGTGCCAGTAGTACACAGGCGAACACTGAAGCTTTCTTT	CASSTQANTEAFF
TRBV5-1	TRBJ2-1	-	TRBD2	TGCGCCAGCAGCTTGGGTACCGGGACTAGCGGGGGATACAATGAGCAGTTCTTC	CASSLGTGTSGGYNEQFF
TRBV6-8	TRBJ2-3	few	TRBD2	TGTGCCAGCAGTGCTAGCGGGGTGATCACAGATACGCAGTATTTT	CASSASGVITDTQYF
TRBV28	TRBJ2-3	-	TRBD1	TGTGCCAGCAGTTTAGGGACCGGACAGGGGGCGCGTACGCAGTATTTT	CASSLGTGQGARTQYF
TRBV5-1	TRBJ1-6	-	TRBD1	TGCGCCAGCAGCTCTGGGGCGACGACAGGGGACTCACCCCTCCACTTT	CASSSGATTGDSPLHF
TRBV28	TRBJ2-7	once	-	TGTGCCAGCAGCCCTGTTGCCAGTCCCACCACTTACGAGCAGTACTTC	CASSPVASPTTYEQYF
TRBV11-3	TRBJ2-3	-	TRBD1	TGTGCCAGCAGCCGCGGACCGGGACAGGGGACAGATACGCAGTATTTT	CASSRGPGQGTDTQYF
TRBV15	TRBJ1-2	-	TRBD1	TGTGCCACCAGCAGGGACAGGGGGATGTCCTATGGCTACACCTTC	CATSRDRGMSYGYTF
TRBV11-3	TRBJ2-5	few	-	TGTGCCAGCAGCTTAGGGGTCGTCGGGCAAGAGACCCAGTACTTC	CASSLGVVGQETQYF
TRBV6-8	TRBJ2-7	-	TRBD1	TGTGCCAGCAGTGCCCTGGGGGGACAGGGGAGTGAGCAGTACTTC	CASSALGGQGSEQYF
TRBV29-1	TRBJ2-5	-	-	TGCAGCGGGCGGGTCAGGGAAGAGACCCAGTACTTC	CSGRVREETQYF
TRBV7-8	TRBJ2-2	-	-	TGTGCCAGCAGCCGCATGGGGGCCGGGGAGCTGTTTTTT	CASSRMGAGELFF
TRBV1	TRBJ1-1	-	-	TGCGCCAGCAGCCAAGAGGGCCTAATGAACACTGAAGCTTTCTTT	CASSQEGLMNTEAFF
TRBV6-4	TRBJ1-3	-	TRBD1	TGTGCCAGCAGTGGGACAGGGGAAAACACCATATATTTT	CASSGTGENTIYF
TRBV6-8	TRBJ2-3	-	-	TGTGCCAGCAGACGCCCAGCCGGGAAGACAGATACGCAGTATTTT	CASRRPAGKTDTQYF
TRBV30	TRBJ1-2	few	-	TGTGCCTGGAGTCGCGACAGGCCCTATGGCTACACCTTC	CAWSRDRPYGYTF
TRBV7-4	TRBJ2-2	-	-	TGTGCCAGCAGCCCGTCCCAGACAGGGAGGTCCACCGGGGAGCTGTTTTTT	CASSPSQTGRSTGELFF
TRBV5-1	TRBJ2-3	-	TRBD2	TGCGCCAGCAGCTTGGAGACTAGCGGGAGTGCGCAGTATTTT	CASSLETSGSAQYF
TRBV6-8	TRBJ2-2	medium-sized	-	TGTGCCAGCAGCGTCATGATGGCGAACACCGGGGAGCTGTTTTTT	CASSVMMANTGELFF
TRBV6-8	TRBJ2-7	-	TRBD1	TGTGCCAGCAGTACCGGGACAGGGCCCTACGAGCAGTACTTC	CASSTGTGPYEQYF
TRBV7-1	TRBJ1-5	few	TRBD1	TGTGCCAGCAGCTTAGGGGGTTTCGGACAGGCGGATCAGCCCCAGCATTTT	CASSLGGFGQADQPQHF
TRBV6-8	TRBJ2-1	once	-	TGTGCCAGCAGTTCCAATAGCCGCAGGGAGCAGTTCTTC	CASSSNSRREQFF
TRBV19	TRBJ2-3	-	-	TGTGCCAGTAGTACCTTTAGCACAGATACGCAGTATTTT	CASSTFSTDTQYF
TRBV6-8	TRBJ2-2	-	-	TGTGCCAGCATCCCGGGGGGGGGACAGACCACCGGGGAGCTGTTTTTT	CASIPGGGQTTGELFF
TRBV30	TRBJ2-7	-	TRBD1	TGTGCCGGAGGCAGACAGGGTCTCTACGAGCAATACTTC	CAGGRQGLYEQYF
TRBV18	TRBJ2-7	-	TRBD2	TGTGCCAGCTCACCACAGGGGAGGGACGAGCAGTACTTC	CASSPQGRDEQYF
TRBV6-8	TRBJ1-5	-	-	TGTGCCAGCAGCCGCCTAGGACGGAGCAATCAGCCCCAGCATTTT	CASSRLGRSNQPQHF
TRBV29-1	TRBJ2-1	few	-	TGCAGCGTCTTGGGGCAGGGCTCCTACAATGAGCAGTTCTTC	CSVLGQGSYNEQFF
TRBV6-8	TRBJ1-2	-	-	TGTGCCAGCACGGGTCAGATGGGCGGCTACACCTTC	CASTGQMGGYTF
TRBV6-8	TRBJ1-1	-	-	TGTGCCAGCAGTTACCTCCCGGGTCCGAACACTGAAGCTTTCTTT	CASSYLPGPNTEAFF
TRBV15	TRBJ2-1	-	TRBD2	TGTGCCACCAGCAGATCTTTCGGGAGGGCTCGGGAGCAGTTCTTC	CATSRSFGRAREQFF
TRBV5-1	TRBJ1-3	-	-	TGCGCCAGCAGCTTTTCTCCACCGAGCGGGGGACATTCTGGAAACACCATATATTTT	CASSFSPPSGGHSGNTIYF